The 15 T cell receptor beta chains listed next were all sequenced from one sample in a study of neoadjuvant anti-PD-1 for oral cavity cancer. Time point indicated: after neoadjuvant nivolumab, at surgical resection. Sequenced by immunoSEQ multiplex PCR; TCRdb stores in-frame clones only, minus some. The data contain roughly 15,000 clones, roughly 79% of them singletons. The source material was PBMCs, sampled after nivolumab (anti-PD-1) treatment. Receptor source: a person aged 40 to 85 with oral cavity squamous cell carcinoma.

Note on this clone: An end of the junction does not agree with germline; a read error may underlie this. The chain has TRBV7-7 and TRBJ2-5, with D uncertain. There are 13 residues in the CDR3. Germline CDR1 and CDR2: SSHAT and FNYEAQ (reference sequence). The CDR3 here is CASSPRYQETQYF. In nucleotides, the CDR3 is TGTGCTAGCAGTCCCCGGTACCAAGAGACCCAGTACTTC.

The CDR3 nucleotides read TGCGCCAGCAGGGGGACAGGGATGAACACTGAAGCTTTCTTT. This translates into CASRGTGMNTEAFF. J is TRBJ1-1 and V is TRBV10-2, with 9 bases fitting TRBD1. V dropped 6 bases and J dropped 0; count of bases not matched to a gene: 2. CDR3 length: 14 residues. Germline CDR1 reads WSHSY; CDR2 reads SAAADI.

This clone appeared once. In nucleotides, the CDR3 is TGTGCCAGCAGTGAAGGTATTTGGGCTAATGAAAAACTGTTTTTT. Residues: CASSEGIWANEKLFF. The chain uses TRBV6-1 and TRBJ1-4; D is uncertain. Trimming shortened V by 1 base and J by 3 bases, and 9 bases separated the two germline ends. Germline lookup yields CDR1 MNHNS and CDR2 SASEGT. The CDR3 sequence is 15 residues long.

This sequence joins TRBV5-1 and TRBJ2-1, with 7 positions matching TRBD1. V shed 2 bases, J shed 2 bases, and the junction held 4 bases outside the gene matches. This CDR3 comprises 15 residues. Germline V gene lookup returns CDR1 SGHRS and CDR2 YFSETQ. This CDR3 reads CASSLTGDPYNEQFF. The CDR3 DNA follows: TGCGCCAGCAGCTTAACAGGGGACCCCTACAATGAGCAGTTCTTC.

The J gene is TRBJ2-5, the V gene TRBV30; D gene ambiguous. With 4 bases removed from V and 4 bases from J, the gap between germline ends came to 13 bases. The CDR3 runs 13 residues. Germline V gene data show CDR1 as GTSNPN and CDR2 as SVGIG (reference sequence). CDR3 nucleotides: TGTGCCTGGAATGTAAGACGAGCAGAGACCCAGTACTTC. The encoded protein is CAWNVRRAETQYF.

A few counts support this clone. The genes are TRBV11-2 and TRBJ2-7, with TRBD2 matching 9 bases. The CDR3 is 17 residues long. With V trimmed by 2 bases and J by 5 bases, 13 bases remained unmatched. Per germline, CDR1 SGHAT and CDR2 FQNNGV. CDR3 nucleotide sequence: TGTGCCAGCAGCTTAACCCCACTAGCGGGCGAAGGCAACGAGCAGTACTTC. Translated: CASSLTPLAGEGNEQYF.

V gene TRBV11-3 combines with J gene TRBJ2-2; tentative D call: TRBD2 (5 bases). V lost 5 bases to trimming and J lost 6 bases, with 13 bases between them. The CDR3 extends over 14 amino acids. Germline V CDR1 and CDR2: SGHNT, YENEEA. CDR3 region: CASSRESRAGELFF. The CDR3, as DNA: TGTGCCAGCAGCAGGGAGTCGAGGGCCGGGGAGCTGTTTTTT. The full variable domain, its missing parts supplied by reference TRBV11-3 and TRBJ2-2, is EAGVVQSPRYKIIEKKQPVAFWCNPISGHNTLYWYLQNLGQGPELLIRYENEEAVDDSQLPKDRFSAERLKGVDSTLKIQPAELGDSAVYLCASSRESRAGELFFGEGSRLTVL.

The chain has TRBV30 and TRBJ2-4; 10 nucleotides match TRBD2. This CDR3 spans 14 amino acids. V lost 0 bases to trimming and J lost 7 bases; unmatched junction nucleotides: 3. Germline CDR1 GTSNPN, CDR2 SVGIG (reference sequence). The CDR3 bases are TGTGCCTGGAGTGTCGAGCGGGAGGGGAACATTCAGTACTTC. It yields the protein CAWSVEREGNIQYF.

The chain uses TRBV15 and TRBJ1-5; 10 positions agree with TRBD1. The CDR3 consists of 15 residues. V dropped 5 bases and J dropped 6; count of bases not matched to a gene: 7. Germline values: CDR1 LNHNV, CDR2 YYDKDF (reference sequence). Written as DNA, the CDR3 is TGTGCCACCAGCGGCGACAGGGGGCTTGGTCAGCCCCAGCATTTT. This encodes CATSGDRGLGQPQHF.

This sequence joins TRBV5-1 and TRBJ2-1; 8 nucleotides match TRBD2. CDR1 and CDR2 from the germline V gene are SGHRS and YFSETQ. This CDR3 comprises 16 residues. V was pared by 1 base and J by 9 bases, with 12 bases of the junction left unmatched. The CDR3 DNA sequence: TGCGCCAGCAGCTTGTCACACGCGGGAGGTTGGGGTGAGCAGTTCTTC. Its protein product is CASSLSHAGGWGEQFF.

The CDR3 region has the DNA TGTGCCAGCAGACAGGACTTGCGGGCAGATACGCAGTATTTT. It encodes CASRQDLRADTQYF. The chain has TRBV6-5 and TRBJ2-3; possibly TRBD1 or TRBD2 for D (5 bases each). The germline V gene has CDR1 MNHEY and CDR2 SVGAGI. The V end was cut by 6 bases, the J end by 4 bases, with 14 bases between. The CDR3 runs 14 residues.

This chain connects TRBV7-9 to TRBJ2-3, with D perhaps being TRBD1 or TRBD2 (6 bases each). The germline V gene has CDR1 SEHNR and CDR2 FQNEAQ (reference sequence). The CDR3 length is 15 residues. V was shortened by 4 bases and J by 0 bases, with 11 bases between the two germline ends. The CDR3 reads CASSWGATSTDTQYF. In DNA form, the CDR3 reads TGTGCCAGCAGCTGGGGGGCTACAAGCACAGATACGCAGTATTTT.

This clone came up once. This chain connects TRBV7-8 to TRBJ2-7; a weak D match, TRBD2 (6 bases). The V end lost 1 base, the J end lost 5 bases, and 18 bases lay between the germline ends. Per germline, CDR1 SGHVS and CDR2 FQNEAQ. The CDR3 sequence is 16 residues long. The CDR3 protein is CASSLVVTSEGNEQYF. In DNA, the CDR3 is TGTGCCAGCAGCTTAGTTGTGACTAGTGAGGGCAACGAGCAGTACTTC.

This clone has just a few counts. The chain joins TRBV6-5 to TRBJ2-7; 7 nucleotides match TRBD2. The V segment lost 2 bases and the J segment 2 bases; nucleotides outside the gene matches: 6. CDR1 and CDR2 (germline): MNHEY, SVGAGI. The length of the CDR3 is 15 residues. The CDR3 DNA follows: TGTGCCAGCAGTTACGGAGCGGGAAATCCCTACGAGCAGTACTTC. It translates to CASSYGAGNPYEQYF.

The chain uses TRBV30 and TRBJ1-2; 12 bases align to TRBD1. Per the germline V gene, CDR1 is GTSNPN and CDR2 is SVGIG (reference sequence). The CDR3 spans 15 residues. V shed 2 bases, J shed 8 bases, and the junction held 9 bases outside the gene matches. CDR3 coding DNA: TGTGCCTGGAGTTTGCCGGGACAGGGGGCGGTAGGCTACACCTTC. Amino acid sequence: CAWSLPGQGAVGYTF. Looking up the rest from reference TRBV30 and TRBJ1-2 gives the full variable domain: SQTIHQWPATLVQPVGSPLSLECTVEGTSNPNLYWYRQAAGRGLQLLFYSVGIGQISSEVPQNLSASRPQDRQFILSSKKLLLSDSGFYLCAWSLPGQGAVGYTFGSGTRLTVV.